This entry features one T cell receptor (beta chain) sequence. No antigen is known for it. The data belong to a study of T cell responses to AZD1222 COVID-19 vaccine. Assay: immunoSEQ multiplex PCR; the TCRdb copy retains only in-frame clones and omits some. The table lists 180,000 or so clones, 70% to 90% of them singletons. The germline gives CDR1 LGHNA, CDR2 YNFKEQ. The CDR3 is 15 residues long. J lost 3 bases, V lost 5 bases, and 5 bases had no gene match. Overall study findings and caveats: Possibly, clonal diversity was underestimated; donors were largely white British and included more females. Across the whole spike, CD4 TCRs peaked at regions 160-218 and 743-854. Among those given AZD1222, only 6 or 7 were seropositive at baseline. Spike-specific TCRs gained breadth and depth after people received two AZD1222 doses.

The receptor was isolated from an adult who received the AZD1222 COVID-19 vaccine. The genes are TRBV4-2 and TRBJ2-1, with 9 bases aligning to TRBD2. This sample comprised peripheral blood, obtained 28 days after the second AZD1222 dose. This CDR3 is CASSTTSGDYNEQFF. The CDR3 DNA follows: TGTGCCAGCAGCACGACTAGCGGAGACTACAATGAGCAGTTCTTC.